The 5 T cell receptor beta chains listed next were all sequenced from one sample in a study of OX40 agonist ivuxolimab in advanced cancers. Generated by immunoSEQ multiplex PCR, the TCRdb table keeps only in-frame clones and is missing some. The repertoire holds tens of thousands of clones, with approximately 86% as singletons. Sequences were derived from CD4+ or CD8+ T cells sorted from blood, sampled in a trial of the OX40 agonist ivuxolimab. The origin of the receptors is an adult with an advanced solid tumor such as melanoma, head and neck, liver or kidney cancer.

The V call is TRBV29-1, the J call TRBJ2-7, with 11 bases fitting TRBD2. With 6 bases clipped from V and 2 bases from J, the junction kept 12 bases outside the gene matches. Germline CDR1 SQVTM, CDR2 ANQGSEA. CDR3 size: 16 residues. CDR3 sequence (DNA): TGCAGCGTCTCGGGGGAAATACTAGCGGGAGCCTACGAGCAGTACTTC. It is translated as CSVSGEILAGAYEQYF.

The V and J genes are TRBV14 and TRBJ1-1; D unresolved. The CDR3 has 14 amino acids. V was cut by 0 bases and J by 6 bases, with 11 bases left in between. Germline V gives CDR1 SGHDN, CDR2 FVKESK. The CDR3 DNA sequence: TGTGCCAGCAGCCAAGATTTTTTGGCAGCTGAAGCTTTCTTT. It is translated as CASSQDFLAAEAFF.

The V gene is TRBV6-1, the J gene TRBJ1-1; D remains ambiguous. The CDR3 consists of 12 residues. Per germline, CDR1 MNHNS and CDR2 SASEGT. V dropped 8 bases and J dropped 3 bases, with 10 bases sitting between them. For the CDR3, the DNA is TGTGCCAGCGGCTGGAAGGACACTGAAGCTTTCTTT. It codes for CASGWKDTEAFF.

Only a few counts were recorded for this clone. The rearrangement uses TRBV6-1 and TRBJ2-2; D is undetermined. V was cut by 6 bases and J by 6 bases, with 17 bases left in between. CDR1 is MNHNS and CDR2 is SASEGT in the germline V gene. The CDR3 contains 15 residues. The CDR3 DNA sequence: TGTGCCAGCAGGATCCCCGGAACATACGCCGGGGAGCTGTTTTTT. Translating it yields CASRIPGTYAGELFF.

The chain carries TRBV10-1 and TRBJ2-7; the D is unclear. The V end was cut by 3 bases, the J end by 0 bases, with 9 bases between. Germline assignment: CDR1 WNHNN and CDR2 SYGVQD (reference sequence). The CDR3 loop spans 14 amino acids. The CDR3 DNA reads TGCGCCAGCAGTGAAGACCTAAGCTCCTACGAGCAGTACTTC. Amino acid sequence: CASSEDLSSYEQYF.